This T cell receptor (beta chain) originates from a study of blood T cell repertoires in COVID-19. Study-level information: The United States, Italy and Spain supplied acute and convalescent COVID-19 samples. PBMCs, B-cell-depleted T cells, or T cells provided the cDNA or gDNA that made up the material.

This clone occurred a few times. The CDR3 totals 16 residues. The germline CDR1 and CDR2 sequences are LNHDA and SQIVND (reference sequence). V dropped 4 bases and J dropped 3; count of bases not matched to a gene: 8. In the original processing: Cell counts per sample came from amplifying reference gene primers. Repertoires were generated with immunoSEQ multiplex PCR, while TCRdb's copy carries only in-frame clones and drops some. That table furnishes V, J and clone size, whereas the DNA furnished D and trimming. The sample consists of about 260,000 clones, more than 75% of them appearing once. The sequencing sample was made of PBMCs or T cells enriched from blood (not recorded which). The chain carries TRBV19 and TRBJ1-1; TRBD1 agrees at 10 bases. This TCR was recovered from a woman aged 45-59 years who had recovered from COVID-19. The CDR3 DNA follows: TGTGCCAGTAGTAAAGACAGGGGGCGGGCGGACACTGAAGCTTTCTTT. As protein: CASSKDRGRADTEAFF.